This TCR beta chain was recorded in a study of cytomegalovirus exposure and HLA in healthy donors. Study background: Among about 179 million T cells, an earlier analysis found around 100 million unique TCR beta sequences. General observations from the study: An Asian-associated ancestry cluster reportedly showed fewer N-insertions than the approximately 650-donor mean in a later analysis.

Amplification used 60 Vbeta primers and 13 Jbeta primers. Method: immunoSEQ multiplex PCR; TCRdb's copy keeps in-frame clones and lacks some. The table has about 120,000 clones, 65% to 80% seen once. Unmatched junction bases numbered 4, after V lost 3 bases and J lost 7 bases. Germline V gives CDR1 SGDLS, CDR2 YYNGEE. CDR3 length: 14 amino acids. A note on this clone: The antigen is not known.

The sample taken for sequencing was PBMCs. The source of this sequence is a woman between 40 and 55 years old in good health and CMV-seropositive. The V call is TRBV9, the J call TRBJ2-2; 9 positions match TRBD2. The CDR3 DNA reads TGTGCCAGCAGCGCCCGGACTAGCGACGGGGAGCTGTTTTTT. Protein product: CASSARTSDGELFF.